This is a list of T cell receptor beta chains from one sample in a study of blood T cell repertoires in COVID-19. Sequencing was performed with immunoSEQ multiplex PCR; in TCRdb, only in-frame clones are kept and a portion is missing. The sample lists 160,000 or so clones; around four fifths were seen once. Material: peripheral blood. The receptors stem from a human donor in a cohort sampled during active COVID-19. Both conserved end residues are part of each CDR3. A D gene is named only where the DNA matches it firmly. Clone size is given for some rows only: seen once, a few or many times, or a class if the clone is expanded.

.	TRBV19	TRBJ2-3	.	CASSDRLGDTQYF	TGTGCCAGTAGCGATCGACTAGGGGACACGCAGTATTTT
.	TRBV5-8	TRBJ2-2	.	CASSVSTGRYDGELFF	TGTGCCAGCAGCGTATCGACAGGGAGGTATGACGGGGAGCTGTTTTTT
.	TRBV3-1/TRBV3-2	TRBJ2-7	.	CASSPRRDSYEQYF	TGTGCCAGCAGCCCCCGGAGGGACAGCTACGAGCAGTACTTC
.	TRBV19	TRBJ2-5	.	CASSIGGNQETQYF	TGTGCCAGTAGTATAGGCGGAAACCAAGAGACCCAGTACTTC
.	TRBV14	TRBJ2-7	TRBD2	CASSLHRTSGNYEQYF	TGTGCCAGCAGCCTACACCGGACTAGCGGAAATTACGAGCAGTACTTC
.	TRBV27	TRBJ2-5	TRBD2	CASSFRSSGRAVETQYF	TGTGCCAGCAGTTTTCGGAGTAGCGGGAGGGCCGTGGAGACCCAGTACTTC
.	TRBV7-6	TRBJ2-7	.	CASSLEGGNSLREQYF	TGTGCCAGCAGCCTTGAGGGCGGGAACAGTCTTCGGGAGCAGTACTTC
.	TRBV6-5	TRBJ2-7	.	CASNPGRAVEQYF	TGTGCCAGCAACCCCGGCAGGGCGGTTGAGCAGTACTTC
.	TRBV5-8	TRBJ1-1	.	CASSFRWAPGTEAFF	TGTGCCAGCAGCTTTAGGTGGGCCCCGGGGACTGAAGCTTTCTTT
.	TRBV18	TRBJ2-1	.	CASSPVNQYNEQFF	TGTGCCAGCTCACCAGTAAATCAGTACAATGAGCAGTTCTTC
once	TRBV11-2	TRBJ2-3	.	CASSLGDRGTDTQYF	TGTGCCAGCAGCTTAGGGGATAGGGGTACAGATACGCAGTATTTT
few	TRBV27	TRBJ2-7	.	CASSLPGAQEQYF	TGTGCCAGCAGTTTACCAGGGGCGCAGGAGCAGTACTTC
.	TRBV7-2	TRBJ2-5	TRBD2	CASSLYGSGQETQYF	TGTGCCAGCAGCTTATATGGTAGCGGGCAAGAGACCCAGTACTTC
.	TRBV7-3	TRBJ2-3	TRBD2	CASSLIGTSSTDTQYF	TGTGCCAGCAGCTTAATTGGGACTAGTTCTACAGATACGCAGTATTTT
.	TRBV11-2	TRBJ1-2	.	CASSSVRLTAHRDYGYTF	TGTGCCAGCAGCTCTGTCCGACTGACAGCCCACCGGGACTATGGCTACACCTTC
.	TRBV6-1	TRBJ1-4	TRBD1	CASSPGQPLEKLFF	TGTGCCAGCAGTCCGGGACAGCCCCTTGAAAAACTGTTTTTT
.	TRBV11-3	TRBJ2-7	TRBD1	CASSNGQGKVSEQYF	TGTGCCAGCAGCAACGGACAGGGGAAAGTTAGCGAGCAGTACTTC
few	TRBV6-6	TRBJ2-6	.	CASSYSLGANVLTF	TGTGCCAGCAGTTACTCCCTTGGGGCCAACGTCCTGACTTTC
.	TRBV7-8	TRBJ1-3	TRBD1	CASSLIARGFGNTIYF	TGTGCCAGCAGCTTAATCGCCAGGGGGTTCGGAAACACCATATATTTT
.	TRBV28	TRBJ1-2	.	CASSRGQNGYTF	TGTGCCAGCAGCAGAGGACAGAATGGCTACACCTTC
few	TRBV24-1	TRBJ2-1	TRBD1	CATSQPGQGKFF	TGTGCCACCAGCCAACCGGGACAGGGCAAGTTCTTC
.	TRBV3-1/TRBV3-2	TRBJ2-2	TRBD1	CASSGQGSNTGELFF	TGTGCCAGCAGTGGACAGGGGTCGAACACCGGGGAGCTGTTTTTT
.	TRBV7-8	TRBJ2-2	TRBD1	CASSLLGQSPTGELFF	TGTGCCAGCAGCTTACTGGGACAGAGTCCCACCGGGGAGCTGTTTTTT
.	TRBV5-1	TRBJ1-2	TRBD1	CASSPGGHGYTF	TGCGCCAGCAGCCCAGGGGGCCATGGCTACACCTTC
.	TRBV5-1	TRBJ1-5	.	CASSADFPNQPQHF	TGCGCCAGCAGCGCGGACTTCCCTAATCAGCCCCAGCATTTT
once	TRBV4-3	TRBJ1-3	.	CASSQDHRGGGNTIYF	TGCGCCAGCAGCCAAGATCATAGGGGCGGAGGAAACACCATATATTTT